The clone carrying this T cell receptor beta chain was found once. One end of the junction fails to match germline, which may point to a read error. This entry comes from a study of T cell changes during pregnancy in multiple sclerosis. Sequencing used immunoSEQ multiplex PCR; TCRdb keeps in-frame clones, though not all of them. This table holds roughly 70,000 clones, about 92% found once. Germline CDR1 is MDHEN and CDR2 is SYDVKM. The CDR3 length is 12 residues. The chain carries TRBV28 and TRBJ1-5, with D perhaps TRBD1 (6 bases). This clonotype was sampled from a female donor in good health, enrolled as a control in a pregnancy study. The sequencing used peripheral blood, collected in the third trimester of pregnancy. In DNA form, the CDR3 reads TGTGCCAGCAATCGACAGGCTCAGTCCCAGCATTTT. This encodes CASNRQAQSQHF.